The 10 T cell receptor beta chains below were found in one sample sequenced in a study of blood T cell repertoires in COVID-19. TCRdb's table, derived via immunoSEQ multiplex PCR, lists solely in-frame clones and lacks some. The sample lists hundreds of thousands of clones, about four fifths occurring once. The sequenced material came from peripheral blood. These receptors all come from an elderly man with acute or convalescent COVID-19.

The chain has TRBV18 and TRBJ2-3; D is unclear. The V end was cut by 2 bases, the J end by 0 bases, with 9 bases between. The length of the CDR3 is 15 residues. Germline V lookup: CDR1 KGHSH, CDR2 LQKENI. The DNA for the CDR3 is TGTGCCAGCTCACCAACACTATTTAGCACAGATACGCAGTATTTT. As protein: CASSPTLFSTDTQYF.

The chain has TRBV7-2 and TRBJ2-3; D might be TRBD2 (6 bases). The CDR3 has 16 residues. The V and J ends lost 2 bases and 2 bases respectively, with 14 bases between them. Germline CDR1 and CDR2: SGHTA and FQGNSA. CDR3 coding DNA: TGTGCCAGCAGCTTAAACTGGAGGGGACCCACAGATACGCAGTATTTT. Its translation: CASSLNWRGPTDTQYF.

The CDR3 nucleotides are TGTGCCAGCAGCCGACTAGCGGCCGATAGCACAGATACGCAGTATTTT. It encodes CASSRLAADSTDTQYF. This chain links TRBV6-6 with TRBJ2-3, with TRBD2 matching over 9 bases. The V gene end was trimmed by 6 bases and the J gene end by 0 bases; junction bases not matched to a gene: 7. The CDR3 runs to 16 residues. Germline V gene lookup returns CDR1 MNHNY and CDR2 SVGAGI (reference sequence).

This clone was counted at least ten times. V and J are TRBV4-1 and TRBJ1-5; the D is unclear. CDR3 length: 15 amino acids. Germline V gene lookup returns CDR1 MGHRA and CDR2 YSYEKL. V lost 0 bases and J 3 bases, leaving 9 bases between the germline ends. The CDR3 sequence: CASSQEPHNNQPQHF. In nucleotides, the CDR3 is TGCGCCAGCAGCCAAGAACCCCACAACAATCAGCCCCAGCATTTT.

The chain recombines TRBV6-5 with TRBJ1-2, with D possibly TRBD1 on 5 matching bases. This CDR3 comprises 15 residues. The V and J ends lost 5 bases and 0 bases respectively, with 13 bases between them. Germline lookup yields CDR1 MNHEY and CDR2 SVGAGI. The CDR3 region is CASSPQGTANYGYTF. CDR3 coding DNA: TGTGCCAGCAGTCCTCAGGGTACTGCTAACTATGGCTACACCTTC.

This clone has a handful of counts. V gene TRBV5-4 combines with J gene TRBJ2-1; 9 nucleotides align to TRBD2. This CDR3 spans 15 amino acids. The germline V gene encodes CDR1 SGHNT and CDR2 YYREEE (reference sequence). The ends lost 0 bases at V and 5 bases at J; junction bases unmatched: 3. This chain's CDR3 is CASSLAAGGNNEQFF. CDR3 sequence (DNA): TGTGCCAGCAGCTTGGCAGCGGGGGGAAACAATGAGCAGTTCTTC.

This chain connects TRBV7-3 to TRBJ2-3; 11 bases line up with TRBD2. Trimming at V came to 8 bases and at J to 4 bases, leaving 8 bases not matched to a gene. This CDR3 has 15 residues. Germline CDR1 SGHTA, CDR2 FQGTGA. In DNA, the CDR3 is TGTGCCAGCTATTTAGCGGGAGGGCCCCCAGATACGCAGTATTTT. Protein sequence: CASYLAGGPPDTQYF.

The genes are TRBV19 and TRBJ1-5, with D possibly being TRBD1 (6 bases). This CDR3 is 16 amino acids long. Trimming stripped 6 bases from V and 2 bases from J, with 17 bases between. CDR1 LNHDA and CDR2 SQIVND come from the germline V gene (reference sequence). CDR3 loop: CASRPGVQGGNQPQHF. The CDR3, as DNA: TGTGCCAGTAGACCGGGCGTACAGGGCGGCAATCAGCCCCAGCATTTT.

V usage is TRBV11-1 and J usage is TRBJ2-1; D is possibly TRBD1 (5 bases). V lost 0 bases, J lost 3 bases, and 9 bases lay in between. Germline assignment: CDR1 SGHAT and CDR2 FQDESV (reference sequence). This CDR3 comprises 15 residues. The DNA of the CDR3 is TGTGCCAGCAGCTTAGCGCAGGGCCTCTACAATGAGCAGTTCTTC. Protein product: CASSLAQGLYNEQFF. The whole variable domain, remainder taken from reference TRBV11-1 and TRBJ2-1, is EAEVAQSPRYKITEKSQAVAFWCDPISGHATLYWYRQILGQGPELLVQFQDESVVDDSQLPKDRFSAERLKGVDSTLKIQPAELGDSAMYLCASSLAQGLYNEQFFGPGTRLTVL.

The chain links TRBV21-1 to TRBJ2-1; TRBD2, the table's D call, lacks a check against the DNA. TRBV21-1 is flagged as a pseudogene. The CDR3 runs 15 residues. CDR3 in amino acids: CASIRLACPYNEQFF. The CDR3 DNA sequence: TGTGCCAGCATCCGCCTAGCGTGCCCCTACAATGAGCAGTTCTTC.